This T cell receptor beta chain was identified during a study of blood T cells in healthy people across ages. CDR3 length: 12 residues. Germline loops: CDR1 SGHTA, CDR2 FQGNSA. Primed by a sample-barcoded 5' primer and a J-beta primer mix, a second PCR proceeded for roughly 6 to 12 cycles. All cDNA molecules were each tagged by a template-switch adaptor with 12 random nucleotides. Every sample returned 2.5 million or more CDR3-containing paired-end reads. Using its own MiXCR run on the 5' RACE reads, TCRdb lists one record per CDR3 protein. The profile shows 750,000 to 950,000 distinct CDR3 sequences, approximately 32% of them singletons. These data were also reused for a study on T cells of mothers and their children. That paper states: Unrelated pairs and related pairs have their TCR recombination output shaped similarly by thymic selection.

The sample was blood. V is TRBV7-2 and J is TRBJ2-5; unclear D gene. The closer fit of TRBJ2-4 to the DNA end suggests the J call may be wrong. This TCR derives from a woman between 35 and 50 years old in good health. The CDR3 protein is CASRLNRNIQYF. In DNA, the CDR3 is TGTGCCAGCAGGTTAAATCGAAACATTCAGTACTTC.